Each of the 21 T cell receptor beta chains below was sequenced from the same sample in a study of T cell changes during pregnancy in multiple sclerosis. Sequencing used immunoSEQ multiplex PCR; TCRdb keeps in-frame clones, though not all of them. The sample lists about 31,000 clones; about nine tenths were seen once. Sample: CD8+ T cells from peripheral blood mononuclear cells, taken in the second trimester of pregnancy. The receptors come from a female donor with multiple sclerosis, enrolled in a pregnancy study.

The J gene is TRBJ2-7, the V gene TRBV6-5, with 13 bases lining up with TRBD2. The CDR3 has 15 residues. Germline assignment: CDR1 MNHEY and CDR2 SVGAGI. V trimming: 7 bases; J trimming: 7 bases; junction bases outside the gene matches: 10. DNA of the CDR3: TGTGCCAGCATTTTACTAGCGGGAGGGCCGAATGAGCAGTACTTC. It yields the protein CASILLAGGPNEQYF.

This clone was seen a few times. The chain links TRBV6-4 to TRBJ2-2; TRBD2 agrees at 8 bases. Trimming removed 2 bases from V and 5 bases from J; junction bases left unmatched: 4. CDR3 size: 15 residues. CDR1 is MRHNA and CDR2 is SNTAGT in the germline V gene. The CDR3 is CASSDGAGGTGELFF. The CDR3 DNA reads TGTGCCAGCAGTGACGGCGCGGGAGGAACCGGGGAGCTGTTTTTT.

This clone has only one observation. The chain combines TRBV11-2 with TRBJ1-3; D uncertain. V dropped 1 base and J dropped 4 bases, with 8 bases sitting between them. This CDR3 has 14 amino acids. Germline lookup yields CDR1 SGHAT and CDR2 FQNNGV. The DNA of the CDR3 is TGTGCCAGCAGCTTAGTGGGAGGCGGAAACACCATATATTTT. Translated, it gives CASSLVGGGNTIYF.

This rearrangement joins TRBV19 to TRBJ2-2, with a tentative D call TRBD1 (5 bases). Trimming stripped 3 bases from V and 2 bases from J, with 16 bases between. The CDR3 has 17 residues. From germline, CDR1 is LNHDA and CDR2 SQIVND (reference sequence). DNA of the CDR3: TGTGCCAGTAGTATTCAGGCAGGGATTTTAAACACCGGGGAGCTGTTTTTT. Protein: CASSIQAGILNTGELFF.

This clone rates as large. V gene TRBV5-1 combines with J gene TRBJ2-7, with 7 bases lining up with TRBD2. Germline assignment: CDR1 SGHRS and CDR2 YFSETQ. CDR3 size: 15 residues. The V gene end was trimmed by 1 base and the J gene end by 5 bases; junction bases not matched to a gene: 9. The CDR3 loop is CASSLYGRAQDEQYF. CDR3 coding DNA: TGCGCCAGCAGCTTGTATGGGAGGGCCCAGGACGAGCAGTACTTC. The full variable domain, completed using reference TRBV5-1 and TRBJ2-7, is KAGVTQTPRYLIKTRGQQVTLSCSPISGHRSVSWYQQTPGQGLQFLFEYFSETQRNKGNFPGRFSGRQFSNSRSEMNVSTLELGDSALYLCASSLYGRAQDEQYFGPGTRLTVT.

This sequence joins TRBV5-6 and TRBJ1-2; D call uncertain. CDR3 length equals 14 residues. Germline-derived CDR1 and CDR2 are SGHDT and YYEEEE. V shed 0 bases and J shed 4 bases, with 10 bases lying between them. CDR3 amino acids: CASSLEGGSYGYTF. CDR3 DNA: TGTGCCAGCAGCTTGGAAGGCGGCAGCTATGGCTACACCTTC.

The chain couples TRBV9 to TRBJ2-6, with 8 bases fitting TRBD1. The CDR3 runs to 18 residues. CDR1 is SGDLS and CDR2 is YYNGEE in the germline V gene. The V segment lost 0 bases and the J segment 2 bases; nucleotides outside the gene matches: 7. The CDR3 DNA reads TGTGCCAGCAGCGTAGAGGCAGGGGGCGCCGCTGGGGCCAACGTCCTGACTTTC. Amino acids: CASSVEAGGAAGANVLTF.

This clone was seen once. The genes are TRBV9 and TRBJ2-7, with 7 bases identical to TRBD2. Germline V gene lookup returns CDR1 SGDLS and CDR2 YYNGEE. The CDR3 runs 16 residues. V gave up 2 bases and J gave up 2 bases; unmatched junction bases: 10. The CDR3 here is CASSVESAGATYEQYF. In DNA, the CDR3 is TGTGCCAGCAGCGTTGAGTCGGCGGGAGCAACCTACGAGCAGTACTTC.

The chain recombines TRBV7-8 with TRBJ2-1, with D unresolved. CDR1 and CDR2 from the germline V gene are SGHVS and FQNEAQ. The CDR3 sequence is 12 residues long. V was cut by 1 base and J by 10 bases, with 8 bases left in between. The CDR3 loop reads CASSLVRNEQFF. CDR3 coding DNA: TGTGCCAGCAGCTTAGTTAGAAACGAGCAGTTCTTC.

The genes are TRBV27 and TRBJ1-1; no clear D gene. Germline-derived CDR1 and CDR2 are MNHEY and SMNVEV (reference sequence). The CDR3 contains 13 residues. V lost 3 bases and J lost 0, with 5 bases in between. The CDR3 loop reads CASSFSVNTEAFF. The CDR3 DNA reads as TGTGCCAGCAGTTTTTCCGTGAACACTGAAGCTTTCTTT.

The chain combines TRBV29-1 with TRBJ1-2; D is unresolved. The CDR3 sequence is 11 residues long. Germline CDR1 is SQVTM and CDR2 is ANQGSEA. V shed 1 base and J shed 6 bases, with 6 bases lying between them. This CDR3 reads CSVEGGDGYTF. CDR3 DNA sequence: TGCAGCGTTGAAGGGGGAGATGGCTACACCTTC.

V usage is TRBV9 and J usage is TRBJ2-5; D is possibly TRBD2 (6 bases). This CDR3 region has 12 residues. V lost 4 bases to trimming and J lost 10 bases, with 14 bases between them. CDR1 is SGDLS and CDR2 is YYNGEE in the germline V gene. The CDR3 region is CASSPSSGDQYF. CDR3 bases: TGTGCCAGCAGCCCCTCCTCGGGGGACCAGTACTTC.

The chain joins TRBV28 to TRBJ1-2; D might be TRBD1 (6 bases). The CDR3 is made up of 13 amino acids. V gave up 6 bases and J gave up 5 bases, with 13 bases separating them. Germline V gene data show CDR1 as MDHEN and CDR2 as SYDVKM. CDR3 sequence (DNA): TGTGCCAGCAGGATCGCCAGGGGATATGGCTACACCTTC. Protein product: CASRIARGYGYTF.

The CDR3 loop reads CASSLVSSGITDTQYF. In DNA form, the CDR3 reads TGTGCCAGCAGCTTAGTCTCTAGCGGAATCACAGATACGCAGTATTTT. The J gene is TRBJ2-3, the V gene TRBV7-6; 7 bases map to TRBD2. Germline assignment: CDR1 SGHVS and CDR2 FNYEAQ. Trimming cost V 1 base and J 2 bases; bases outside gene matches: 6. The CDR3 spans 16 residues.

The rearrangement joins TRBV14 to TRBJ2-7; D uncertain. Per germline, CDR1 SGHDN and CDR2 FVKESK. V lost 4 bases, J lost 0 bases, and 13 bases lay in between. CDR3 length: 15 residues. As DNA, the CDR3 is TGTGCCAGCAGCCCCCGGCCCTGGAGCTCCTACGAGCAGTACTTC. Translation gives CASSPRPWSSYEQYF. Variable domain in full (rest from reference TRBV14 and TRBJ2-7): EAGVTQFPSHSVIEKGQTVTLRCDPISGHDNLYWYRRVMGKEIKFLLHFVKESKQDESGMPNNRFLAERTGGTYSTLKVQPAELEDSGVYFCASSPRPWSSYEQYFGPGTRLTVT.

This chain joins TRBV7-2 and TRBJ1-5; D uncertain. Germline V CDR1 and CDR2: SGHTA, FQGNSA. V was pared by 9 bases and J by 0 bases, with 15 bases between. The CDR3 runs to 15 residues. DNA for the CDR3: TGTGCCAGTTCATGGCTCCTGAATAGCAATCAGCCCCAGCATTTT. Its translation is CASSWLLNSNQPQHF.

This clone turned up a few times. The genes are TRBV5-1 and TRBJ1-2; no reliable D call. Germline-derived CDR1 and CDR2 are SGHRS and YFSETQ. The CDR3 is 15 residues long. V was trimmed by 6 bases and J by 0 bases, leaving 15 bases between them. The CDR3 DNA reads TGCGCCAGCACGGAGGACCGACTTACTAACTATGGCTACACCTTC. It translates to CASTEDRLTNYGYTF. The entire variable domain, with the rest obtained from reference TRBV5-1 and TRBJ1-2, is as follows: KAGVTQTPRYLIKTRGQQVTLSCSPISGHRSVSWYQQTPGQGLQFLFEYFSETQRNKGNFPGRFSGRQFSNSRSEMNVSTLELGDSALYLCASTEDRLTNYGYTFGSGTRLTVV.

The rearrangement uses TRBV7-9 and TRBJ2-6; tentative D call: TRBD2 (5 bases). The V gene lost 5 bases and the J gene lost 1 base, with 12 bases spanning the gap. CDR1 is SEHNR and CDR2 is FQNEAQ in the germline V gene (reference sequence). This CDR3 region has 16 residues. CDR3 in amino acids: CASSRPGSSGANVLTF. The CDR3 bases are TGTGCCAGCAGCCGGCCGGGGTCTTCTGGGGCCAACGTCCTGACTTTC.

The J gene is TRBJ1-1, the V gene TRBV7-8; TRBD1 matches 9 bases. This CDR3 spans 15 amino acids. CDR1 and CDR2 (germline): SGHVS, FQNEAQ. J lost 7 bases, V lost 2 bases, and 8 bases had no gene match. The CDR3 DNA reads as TGTGCCAGCAGCTTACGGGACAGGGTGCGGTATGAAGCTTTCTTT. Translation: CASSLRDRVRYEAFF.

This clone was observed a single time. V and J are TRBV21-1 and TRBJ1-1; TRBD1, as called in the table, went unchecked against the DNA. TRBV21-1 is a listed pseudogene. The length of the CDR3 is 16 residues. CDR3 sequence (DNA): TGTGCCAGCAGCAACTTACCGGGACAAGAAGTCACTGAAGCTTTCTTT. Protein sequence: CASSNLPGQEVTEAFF.

The rearrangement joins TRBV23-1 to TRBJ2-7, with a tentative D call TRBD2 (5 bases). TRBV23-1 is marked as an open reading frame, function uncertain. CDR3 length: 13 amino acids. Trimming left V 3 bases short and J 5 bases short, with 11 bases between. The CDR3 DNA is TGCGCCAGCAGTCACGCCCGGGAAAACGAGCAGTACTTC. As protein: CASSHARENEQYF.